Sequencing of this T cell receptor (beta chain) was carried out in a study of T cells in Graves' hyperthyroidism and ophthalmopathy. The V and J ends lost 3 bases and 6 bases respectively, with 17 bases between them. Germline V lookup: CDR1 DFQATT, CDR2 SNEGSKA (reference sequence). CDR3 length equals 14 residues. Amplification of TCR beta CDR3 regions used RNA as the template. The HTBI primer set drove a first-round RT-PCR of the TCR CDR3. One entry per CDR3 protein results from TCRdb running MiXCR on the multiplex PCR reads. The sample has hundreds of thousands of distinct CDR3 sequences, around a quarter seen once. In this sample, this clonotype turned up many times.

V and J are TRBV20-1 and TRBJ1-1, with unresolved D. Sequencing used blood. The receptor's source is a woman in her twenties or thirties with Graves' ophthalmopathy. The CDR3 region is CSASKGSSRSEAFF. The CDR3 DNA is TGCAGTGCTAGCAAGGGCTCCTCCAGGTCTGAAGCTTTCTTT.